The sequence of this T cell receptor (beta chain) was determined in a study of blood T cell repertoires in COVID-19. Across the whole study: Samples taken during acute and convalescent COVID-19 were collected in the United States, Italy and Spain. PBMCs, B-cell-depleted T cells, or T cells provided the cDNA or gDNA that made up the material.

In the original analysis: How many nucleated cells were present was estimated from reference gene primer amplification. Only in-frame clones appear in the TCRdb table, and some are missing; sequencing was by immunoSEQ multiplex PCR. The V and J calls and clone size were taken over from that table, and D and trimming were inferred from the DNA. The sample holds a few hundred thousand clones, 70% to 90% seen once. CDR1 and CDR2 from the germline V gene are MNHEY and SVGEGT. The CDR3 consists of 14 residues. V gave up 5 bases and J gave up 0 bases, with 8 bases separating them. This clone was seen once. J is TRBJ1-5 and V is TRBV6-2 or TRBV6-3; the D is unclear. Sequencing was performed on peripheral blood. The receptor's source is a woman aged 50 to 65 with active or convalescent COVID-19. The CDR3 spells CASSSGYSNQPQHF. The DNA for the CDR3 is TGTGCCAGCAGTAGCGGTTATAGCAATCAGCCCCAGCATTTT.